This T cell receptor beta chain was retrieved from a study of identical twins. Per the germline V gene, CDR1 is SNHLY and CDR2 is FYNNEI. The CDR3 sequence is 15 residues long. Trimming removed 6 bases from V and 2 bases from J, with 16 bases in between. This clonotype was observed many times. TCRdb re-called the 5' RACE reads through MiXCR, storing one row per CDR3 protein. The sample lists fewer than 250,000 distinct CDR3 sequences; around 8% were seen once. These sequences were also reported in another study, on yellow fever vaccine responses in identical twins.

The sequenced sample was memory (CD45RO+) T cells sorted from blood. The genes are TRBV2 and TRBJ2-5; tentatively, D is TRBD1 (6 bases). The receptor was isolated from a woman aged 18-29 years in good health. The CDR3 bases are TGTGCCAGCAGCGATCGACAGGACCTACAAGAGACCCAGTACTTC. Its protein product is CASSDRQDLQETQYF.